This T cell receptor beta chain was documented in a study of Ad26.COV2.S vaccination and SARS-CoV-2 variants. Study results and limitations: Spike-specific CD8+ and CD4+ T cell responses reportedly showed substantial breadth after vaccination. Those who received vaccine or placebo ended up with similar non-spike TCR breadth.

Turning to this clone: Antigen unknown.

V lost 0 bases, J lost 7 bases, and 9 bases stayed unmatched. The germline V gene encodes CDR1 SGHNT and CDR2 YYREEE (reference sequence). The CDR3 runs to 15 residues. Here immunoSEQ multiplex PCR was the method, and the copy in TCRdb shows in-frame clones only, minus some. This sample has more than 40,000 clones, with 65% to 90% found just once. This clonotype originated in a human donor who had recovered from COVID-19. The chain recombines TRBV5-4 with TRBJ1-2, with TRBD1 matching 7 bases. The material was peripheral blood, obtained after recovery from COVID-19. The CDR3, as DNA: TGTGCCAGCAGCTTGGTTGGGACAGAGATTAGTGGCTACACCTTC. As protein: CASSLVGTEISGYTF.